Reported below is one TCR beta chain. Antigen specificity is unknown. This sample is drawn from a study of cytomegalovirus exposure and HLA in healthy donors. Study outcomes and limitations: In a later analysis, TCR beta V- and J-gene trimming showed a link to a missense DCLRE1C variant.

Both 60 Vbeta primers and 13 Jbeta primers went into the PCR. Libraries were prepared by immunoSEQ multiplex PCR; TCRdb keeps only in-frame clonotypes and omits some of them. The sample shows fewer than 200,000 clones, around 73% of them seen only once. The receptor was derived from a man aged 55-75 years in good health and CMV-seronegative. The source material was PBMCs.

The CDR3, as DNA: TGTGCCAGTAGTAGCTTCGGGGGTCAGCCCCAGCATTTT. Translating it yields CASSSFGGQPQHF. V and J are TRBV19 and TRBJ1-5; TRBD1 is a possible D gene (5 bases). The V gene's germline CDR1 is LNHDA and CDR2 SQIVND (reference sequence). The CDR3 covers 13 residues. Trimming took 4 bases from V and 6 from J, leaving 10 bases between them.